A selection of T cell receptor beta chains follows, all from one sample in a study of T-cell reconstitution after alpha-beta-depleted transplantation in children. Each CDR3 protein is one row after TCRdb ran MiXCR on the PCR reads. The data hold fewer than 120,000 distinct CDR3 sequences, with over 9% observed a single time. The sample in question was PBMCs from the stem cell graft donor, obtained from the stem cell graft. These receptors were taken from a human donor who donated a stem cell graft to a child with acute lymphoblastic leukemia. Both conserved end residues are part of each CDR3. D genes are given only for firm matches. Only part of the rows carry a size: once, few, many, or a class if the clone is expanded.

>many|16|TRBJ2-3|TRBV24-1|-
CATSDPDRSWTDTQYF
TGTGCCACCAGTGATCCCGACCGGTCTTGGACAGATACGCAGTATTTT
>once|16|TRBJ2-2|TRBV5-4|-
CASSLGGTHNTGELFF
TGTGCCAGCAGCTTGGGGGGGACTCATAACACCGGGGAGCTGTTTTTT
>many|11|TRBJ1-2|TRBV7-2|-
CASSSTVGYTF
TGTGCCAGCAGCTCGACAGTTGGCTACACCTTC
>many|14|TRBJ2-2|TRBV9|-
CASRGTANTGELFF
TGTGCCAGCAGGGGGACCGCGAACACCGGGGAGCTGTTTTTT
>many|16|TRBJ2-6|TRBV5-1|-
CASSLDGSSGANVLTF
TGCGCCAGCAGCTTGGACGGTAGCTCTGGGGCCAACGTCCTGACTTTC
>many|12|TRBJ1-1|TRBV29-1|-
CSVWDGNTEAFF
TGCAGCGTTTGGGACGGGAACACTGAAGCTTTCTTT
>many|15|TRBJ1-5|TRBV27|-
CASSLMQNSNQPQHF
TGTGCCAGCAGTTTAATGCAGAATAGCAATCAGCCCCAGCATTTT
>many|14|TRBJ1-3|TRBV12-3/TRBV12-4|TRBD1
CASSYRGSGNTIYF
TGTGCCAGCAGTTACAGGGGTTCTGGAAACACCATATATTTT
>many|16|TRBJ2-4|TRBV20-1|TRBD2
CSARDALAGAKNIQYF
TGCAGTGCTAGAGATGCCCTAGCGGGAGCCAAAAACATTCAGTACTTC
>many|15|TRBJ2-2|TRBV20-1|TRBD2
CSAPTSGGFGGELFF
TGCAGTGCCCCGACTAGCGGGGGGTTCGGCGGGGAGCTGTTTTTT
>many|17|TRBJ1-5|TRBV20-1|TRBD1
CSARVGTGLVGNQPQHF
TGCAGTGCTAGAGTCGGGACAGGGCTAGTGGGCAATCAGCCCCAGCATTTT
>many|15|TRBJ1-1|TRBV28|-
CASNGDGNMNTEAFF
TGTGCCAGCAACGGAGATGGGAACATGAACACTGAAGCTTTCTTT
>-|11|TRBJ2-7|TRBV29-1|-
CSVGETYEQYF
TGCAGCGTTGGGGAAACTTACGAGCAGTACTTC
>few|13|TRBJ2-1|TRBV30|-
CACDWSSYNEQFF
TGTGCCTGCGACTGGAGCTCCTACAATGAGCAGTTCTTC
>many|14|TRBJ2-1|TRBV29-1|-
CSVRGQSPYNEQFF
TGCAGCGTTCGCGGGCAGTCCCCCTACAATGAGCAGTTCTTC
>many|13|TRBJ1-4|TRBV20-1|TRBD1
CSARLQGARDLFF
TGCAGTGCCCGACTACAGGGGGCAAGGGATCTGTTTTTT
>many|14|TRBJ2-7|TRBV11-2|-
CASSFRQSSYEQYF
TGTGCCAGCAGCTTCCGGCAGAGCTCCTACGAGCAGTACTTC
>many|15|TRBJ2-1|TRBV9|-
CASSVEGQAYNEQFF
TGTGCCAGCAGCGTAGAGGGGCAGGCGTACAATGAGCAGTTCTTC
>few|17|TRBJ2-1|TRBV4-1|TRBD2
CASSQDIAGASYNEQFF
TGCGCCAGCAGCCAAGATATAGCGGGAGCCTCCTACAATGAGCAGTTCTTC
>many|14|TRBJ1-4|TRBV7-2|-
CASRLGQANEKLFF
TGTGCCAGCAGGTTGGGGCAAGCTAATGAAAAACTGTTTTTT
>many|15|TRBJ2-2|TRBV5-4|-
CASSFDGSGTGELFF
TGTGCCAGCAGCTTCGACGGGAGTGGAACCGGGGAGCTGTTTTTT
>-|16|TRBJ1-6|TRBV6-1|-
CASSPPGEGYNSPLHF
TGTGCCAGCAGCCCCCCGGGGGAAGGCTATAATTCACCCCTCCACTTT
>many|14|TRBJ1-5|TRBV30|-
CAWSYLGSNQPQHF
TGTGCCTGGAGTTACTTAGGTAGCAATCAGCCCCAGCATTTT
>many|19|TRBJ2-6|TRBV5-1|-
CASSLEGRVTLSGANVLTF
TGCGCCAGCAGCTTGGAGGGACGAGTGACTCTGTCTGGGGCCAACGTCCTGACTTTC
>many|16|TRBJ2-6|TRBV29-1|-
CSVETDLGSGANVLTF
TGCAGCGTTGAAACCGACCTGGGGTCTGGGGCCAACGTCCTGACTTTC
>many|10|TRBJ1-2|TRBV5-6|-
CASRTGGYTF
TGTGCCAGCAGAACTGGGGGCTACACCTTC
>many|15|TRBJ2-1|TRBV7-3|TRBD2
CASSSSGGSYNEQFF
TGTGCCAGCAGCTCTAGCGGGGGGTCCTACAATGAGCAGTTCTTC
>many|13|TRBJ1-5|TRBV5-1|-
CASSLDANQPQHF
TGCGCCAGCAGCTTGGACGCAAATCAGCCCCAGCATTTT
>many|15|TRBJ2-2|TRBV4-3|-
CASSQGLFAGGELFF
TGCGCCAGCAGCCAGGGTCTCTTCGCGGGCGGGGAGCTGTTTTTT
>many|13|TRBJ2-1|TRBV20-1|TRBD2
CSASSGIYNEQFF
TGCAGTGCTAGTAGCGGGATTTACAATGAGCAGTTCTTC
>many|12|TRBJ1-2|TRBV12-3/TRBV12-4|-
CASSILRDGYTF
TGTGCCAGCAGTATCCTCAGGGACGGCTACACCTTC
>many|15|TRBJ2-3|TRBV27|-
CASSKGWGGTDTQYF
TGTGCCAGCAGTAAGGGGTGGGGCGGCACAGATACGCAGTATTTT
>many|13|TRBJ2-5|TRBV10-3|-
CAISEEALETQYF
TGTGCCATCAGTGAGGAGGCGCTGGAGACCCAGTACTTC
>many|15|TRBJ2-7|TRBV29-1|TRBD1
CSVEGDRGLPYEQYF
TGCAGCGTTGAAGGAGACAGGGGTCTCCCCTACGAGCAGTACTTC
>many|15|TRBJ2-7|TRBV12-3/TRBV12-4|TRBD2
CASRPLAQSSYEQYF
TGTGCCAGCAGACCACTAGCGCAGAGCTCCTACGAGCAGTACTTC
>many|15|TRBJ2-5|TRBV12-3/TRBV12-4|-
CASSLGGDFQETQYF
TGTGCCAGCAGTTTAGGGGGGGACTTCCAAGAGACCCAGTACTTC
>many|15|TRBJ1-1|TRBV5-1|-
CASSTRQSSNTEAFF
TGCGCCAGCAGCACTCGACAGTCGTCGAACACTGAAGCTTTCTTT
>few|15|TRBJ2-1|TRBV18|TRBD1
CASSPMTGVYNEQFF
TGTGCCAGCTCACCAATGACAGGGGTCTACAATGAGCAGTTCTTC
>many|13|TRBJ1-1|TRBV29-1|-
CSVSWAVDTEAFF
TGCAGCGTTAGCTGGGCAGTAGACACTGAAGCTTTCTTT
>many|13|TRBJ1-5|TRBV12-3/TRBV12-4|-
CASKFGSNQPQHF
TGTGCCAGCAAATTTGGAAGCAATCAGCCCCAGCATTTT
>-|12|TRBJ1-2|TRBV11-2|-
CASSLTGNGYTF
TGTGCCAGCAGCCTAACAGGGAACGGCTACACCTTC
>many|13|TRBJ2-5|TRBV7-2|-
CASSTGPAETQYF
TGTGCCAGCAGCACGGGACCGGCGGAGACCCAGTACTTC